This T cell receptor beta chain was captured in a study of neoadjuvant nivolumab and ipilimumab in lung cancer. CDR1 is MNHEY, CDR2 SMNVEV, per germline (reference sequence). This CDR3 has 13 residues. Trimming removed 5 bases at V and 3 bases at J, with 10 bases between. Sequencing used immunoSEQ multiplex PCR; TCRdb keeps in-frame clones, though not all of them. The data hold some 10,000 clones, with around 77% observed a single time. The input for sequencing was tumor tissue, taken after neoadjuvant nivolumab, alone or with ipilimumab, at or shortly before surgery. The rearrangement joins TRBV27 to TRBJ1-2; no clear D gene. This receptor was obtained from an adult with non-small cell lung cancer. The CDR3 is CASSPRVYYGYTF. DNA of the CDR3: TGTGCCAGCAGTCCCCGGGTCTACTATGGCTACACCTTC.